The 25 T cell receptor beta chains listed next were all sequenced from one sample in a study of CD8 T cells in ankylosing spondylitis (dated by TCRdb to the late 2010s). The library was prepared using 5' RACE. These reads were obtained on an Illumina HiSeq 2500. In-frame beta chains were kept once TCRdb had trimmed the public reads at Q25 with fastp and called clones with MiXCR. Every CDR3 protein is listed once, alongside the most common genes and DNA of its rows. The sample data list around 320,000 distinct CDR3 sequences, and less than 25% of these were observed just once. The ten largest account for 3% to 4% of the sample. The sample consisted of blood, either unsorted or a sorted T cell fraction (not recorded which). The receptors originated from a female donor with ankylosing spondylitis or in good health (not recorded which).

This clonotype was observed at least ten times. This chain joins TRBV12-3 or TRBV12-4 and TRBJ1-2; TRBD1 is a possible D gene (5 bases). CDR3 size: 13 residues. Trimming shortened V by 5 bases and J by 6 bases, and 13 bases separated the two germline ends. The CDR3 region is CASSPGGDNGYTF. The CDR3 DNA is TGTGCCAGCAGTCCCGGAGGGGATAATGGCTACACCTTC.

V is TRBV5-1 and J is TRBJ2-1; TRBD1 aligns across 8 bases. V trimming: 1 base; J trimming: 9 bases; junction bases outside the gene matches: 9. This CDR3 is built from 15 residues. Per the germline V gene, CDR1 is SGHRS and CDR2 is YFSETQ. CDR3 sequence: CASSLRQGPRAEQFF. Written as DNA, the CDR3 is TGCGCCAGCAGCTTGAGACAGGGGCCGAGGGCTGAGCAGTTCTTC.

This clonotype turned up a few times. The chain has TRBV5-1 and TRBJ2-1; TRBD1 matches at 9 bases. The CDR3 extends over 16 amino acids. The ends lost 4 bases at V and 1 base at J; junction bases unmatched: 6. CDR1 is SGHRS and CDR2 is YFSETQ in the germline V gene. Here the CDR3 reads CASSVSGTGSYNEQFF. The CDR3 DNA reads TGCGCCAGCAGCGTATCCGGGACAGGGTCCTACAATGAGCAGTTCTTC.

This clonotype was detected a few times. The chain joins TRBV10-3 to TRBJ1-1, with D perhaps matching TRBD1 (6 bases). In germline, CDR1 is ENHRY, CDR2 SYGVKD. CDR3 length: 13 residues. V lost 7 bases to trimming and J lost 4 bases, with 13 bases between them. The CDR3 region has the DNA TGTGCCATCACCCCCGGACAGCCCACTGAAGCTTTCTTT. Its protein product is CAITPGQPTEAFF.

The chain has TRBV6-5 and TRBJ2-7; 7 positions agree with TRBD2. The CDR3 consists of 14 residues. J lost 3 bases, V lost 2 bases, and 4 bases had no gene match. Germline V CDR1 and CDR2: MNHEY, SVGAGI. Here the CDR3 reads CASSYGGVRYEQYF. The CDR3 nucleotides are TGTGCCAGCAGTTACGGGGGGGTCCGCTACGAGCAGTACTTC.

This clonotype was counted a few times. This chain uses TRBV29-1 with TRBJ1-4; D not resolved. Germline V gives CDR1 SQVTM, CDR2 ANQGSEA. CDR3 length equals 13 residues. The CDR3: CTSPMNRDEKLFF. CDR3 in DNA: TGCACCTCCCCAATGAACCGGGATGAAAAACTGTTTTTT.

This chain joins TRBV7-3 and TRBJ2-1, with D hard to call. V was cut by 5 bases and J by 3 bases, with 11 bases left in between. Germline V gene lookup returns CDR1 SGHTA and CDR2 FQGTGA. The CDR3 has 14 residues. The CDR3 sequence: CASSLDGYYNEQFF. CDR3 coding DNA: TGTGCCAGCAGCCTTGACGGATACTACAATGAGCAGTTCTTC.

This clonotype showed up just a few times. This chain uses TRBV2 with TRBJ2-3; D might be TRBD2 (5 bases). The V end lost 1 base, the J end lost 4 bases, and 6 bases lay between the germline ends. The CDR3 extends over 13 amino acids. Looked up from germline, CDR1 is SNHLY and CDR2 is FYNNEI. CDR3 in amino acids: CASSEGLPDTQYF. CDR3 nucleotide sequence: TGTGCCAGCAGTGAAGGACTACCAGATACGCAGTATTTT.

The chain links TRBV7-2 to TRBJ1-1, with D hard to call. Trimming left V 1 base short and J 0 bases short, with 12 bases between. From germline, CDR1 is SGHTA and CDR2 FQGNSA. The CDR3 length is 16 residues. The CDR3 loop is CASSLEWGRMNTEAFF. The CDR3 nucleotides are TGTGCCAGCAGCTTAGAATGGGGAAGGATGAACACTGAAGCTTTCTTT.

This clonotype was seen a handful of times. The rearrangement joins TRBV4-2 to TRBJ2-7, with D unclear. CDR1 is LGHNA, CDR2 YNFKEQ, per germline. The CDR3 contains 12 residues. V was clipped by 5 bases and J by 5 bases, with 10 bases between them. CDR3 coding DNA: TGTGCCAGCAGCTCAGAACCCAACGAGCAGTACTTC. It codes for CASSSEPNEQYF.

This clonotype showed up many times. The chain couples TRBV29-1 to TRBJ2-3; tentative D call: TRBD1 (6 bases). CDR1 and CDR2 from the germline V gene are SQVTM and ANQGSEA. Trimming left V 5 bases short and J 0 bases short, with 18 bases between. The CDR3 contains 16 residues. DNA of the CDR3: TGCAGCGTTACACCATGGACGGACAGTAGCACAGATACGCAGTATTTT. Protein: CSVTPWTDSSTDTQYF.

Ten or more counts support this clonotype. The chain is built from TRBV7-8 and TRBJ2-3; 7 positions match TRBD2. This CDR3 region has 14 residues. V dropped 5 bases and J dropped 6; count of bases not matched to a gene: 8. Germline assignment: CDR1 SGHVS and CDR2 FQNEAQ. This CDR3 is CASSPLMGGDTQYF. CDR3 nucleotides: TGTGCCAGCAGCCCCCTAATGGGAGGGGATACGCAGTATTTT.

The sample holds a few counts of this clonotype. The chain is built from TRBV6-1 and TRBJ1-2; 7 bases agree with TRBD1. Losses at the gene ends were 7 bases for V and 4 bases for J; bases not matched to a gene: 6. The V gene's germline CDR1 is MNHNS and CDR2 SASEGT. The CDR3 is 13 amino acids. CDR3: CASNGGDSYGYTF. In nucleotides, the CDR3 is TGTGCCAGCAACGGAGGGGACAGCTATGGCTACACCTTC.

The CDR3 nucleotides are TGTGCCAGCAGCTTGGTCGGGAGGGAGTACAATGAGCAGTTCTTC. It translates to CASSLVGREYNEQFF. The rearrangement links TRBV5-6 to TRBJ2-1, with TRBD2 identical over 8 bases. Trimming at V came to 0 bases and at J to 4 bases, leaving 3 bases not matched to a gene. The CDR3 is 15 amino acids. The V gene's germline CDR1 is SGHDT and CDR2 YYEEEE.

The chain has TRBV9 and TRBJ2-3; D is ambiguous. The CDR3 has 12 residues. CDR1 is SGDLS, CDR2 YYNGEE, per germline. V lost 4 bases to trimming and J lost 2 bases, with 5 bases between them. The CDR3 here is CASSSHTDTQYF. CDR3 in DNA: TGTGCCAGCAGCTCCCACACAGATACGCAGTATTTT. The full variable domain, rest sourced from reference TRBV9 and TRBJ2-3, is DSGVTQTPKHLITATGQRVTLRCSPRSGDLSVYWYQQSLDQGLQFLIQYYNGEERAKGNILERFSAQQFPDLHSELNLSSLELGDSALYFCASSSHTDTQYFGPGTRLTVL.

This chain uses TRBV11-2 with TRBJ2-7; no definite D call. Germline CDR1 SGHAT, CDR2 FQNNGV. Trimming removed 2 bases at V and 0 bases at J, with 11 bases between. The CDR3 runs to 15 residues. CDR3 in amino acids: CASSLNQFRSYEQYF. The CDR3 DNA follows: TGTGCCAGCAGCTTAAACCAATTCCGCTCCTACGAGCAGTACTTC. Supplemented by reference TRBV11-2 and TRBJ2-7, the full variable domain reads EAGVAQSPRYKIIEKRQSVAFWCNPISGHATLYWYQQILGQGPKLLIQFQNNGVVDDSQLPKDRFSAERLKGVDSTLKIQPAKLEDSAVYLCASSLNQFRSYEQYFGPGTRLTVT.

In DNA, the CDR3 is TGCAGTGCTAGTTCGGGGGACAGGGATGGCACAGATACGCAGTATTTT. Its protein product is CSASSGDRDGTDTQYF. The rearrangement joins TRBV20-1 to TRBJ2-3, with 9 positions matching TRBD1. The ends lost 3 bases at V and 1 base at J; junction bases unmatched: 8. Germline lookup yields CDR1 DFQATT and CDR2 SNEGSKA (reference sequence). The CDR3 sequence is 16 residues long.

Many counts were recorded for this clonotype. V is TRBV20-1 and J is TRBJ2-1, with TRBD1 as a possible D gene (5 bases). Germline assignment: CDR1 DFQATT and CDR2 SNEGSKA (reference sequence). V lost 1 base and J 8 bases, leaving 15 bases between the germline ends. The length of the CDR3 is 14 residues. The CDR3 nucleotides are TGCAGTGCTAGAGGCCAGGGTGGGGTCCATGAGCAGTTCTTC. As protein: CSARGQGGVHEQFF.

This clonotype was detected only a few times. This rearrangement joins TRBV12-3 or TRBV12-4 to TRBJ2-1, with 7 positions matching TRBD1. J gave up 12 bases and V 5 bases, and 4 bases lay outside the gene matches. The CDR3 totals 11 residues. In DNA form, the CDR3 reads TGTGCCAGCAGTACAGGGGTAGGGCAGTTCTTC. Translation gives CASSTGVGQFF.

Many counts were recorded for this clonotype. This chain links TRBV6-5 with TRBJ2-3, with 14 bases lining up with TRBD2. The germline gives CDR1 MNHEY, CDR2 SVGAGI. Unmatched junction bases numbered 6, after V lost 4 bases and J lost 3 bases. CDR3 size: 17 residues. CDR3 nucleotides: TGTGCCAGCAGTTCCAAGACTAGCGGGAGGGGGACAGATACGCAGTATTTT. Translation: CASSSKTSGRGTDTQYF.

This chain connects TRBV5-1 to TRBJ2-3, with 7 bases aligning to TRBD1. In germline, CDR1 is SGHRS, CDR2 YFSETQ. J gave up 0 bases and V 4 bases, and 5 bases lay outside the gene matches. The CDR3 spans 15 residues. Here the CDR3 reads CASSIDRASTDTQYF. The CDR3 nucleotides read TGCGCCAGCAGCATCGACAGGGCCAGCACAGATACGCAGTATTTT.

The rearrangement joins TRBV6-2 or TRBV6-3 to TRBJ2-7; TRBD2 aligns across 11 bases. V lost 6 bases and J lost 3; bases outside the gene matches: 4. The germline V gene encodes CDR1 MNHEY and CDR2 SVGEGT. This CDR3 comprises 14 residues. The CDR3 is CASRTSGRNYEQYF. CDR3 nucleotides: TGTGCCAGCAGAACTAGCGGGAGAAACTACGAGCAGTACTTC.

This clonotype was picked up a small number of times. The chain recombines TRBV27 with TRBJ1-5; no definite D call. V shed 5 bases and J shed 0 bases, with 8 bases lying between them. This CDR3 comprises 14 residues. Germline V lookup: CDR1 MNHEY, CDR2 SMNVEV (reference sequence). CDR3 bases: TGTGCCAGCAGTCCCAGACATAGCAATCAGCCCCAGCATTTT. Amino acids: CASSPRHSNQPQHF.

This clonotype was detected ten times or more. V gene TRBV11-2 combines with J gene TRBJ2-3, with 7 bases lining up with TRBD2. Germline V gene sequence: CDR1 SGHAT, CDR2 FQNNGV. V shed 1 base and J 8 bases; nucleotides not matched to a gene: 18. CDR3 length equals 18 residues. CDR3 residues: CASSLVPNLGGTGGTQYF. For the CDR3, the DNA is TGTGCCAGCAGCTTAGTCCCCAACCTGGGAGGGACGGGCGGTACGCAGTATTTT.

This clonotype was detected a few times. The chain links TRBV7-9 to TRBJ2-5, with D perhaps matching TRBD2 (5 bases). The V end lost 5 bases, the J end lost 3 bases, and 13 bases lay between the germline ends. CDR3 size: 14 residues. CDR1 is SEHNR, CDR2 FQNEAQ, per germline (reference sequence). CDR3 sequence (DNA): TGTGCCAGCAGCCCCCCGCTCGGGGAAGAGACCCAGTACTTC. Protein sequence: CASSPPLGEETQYF.